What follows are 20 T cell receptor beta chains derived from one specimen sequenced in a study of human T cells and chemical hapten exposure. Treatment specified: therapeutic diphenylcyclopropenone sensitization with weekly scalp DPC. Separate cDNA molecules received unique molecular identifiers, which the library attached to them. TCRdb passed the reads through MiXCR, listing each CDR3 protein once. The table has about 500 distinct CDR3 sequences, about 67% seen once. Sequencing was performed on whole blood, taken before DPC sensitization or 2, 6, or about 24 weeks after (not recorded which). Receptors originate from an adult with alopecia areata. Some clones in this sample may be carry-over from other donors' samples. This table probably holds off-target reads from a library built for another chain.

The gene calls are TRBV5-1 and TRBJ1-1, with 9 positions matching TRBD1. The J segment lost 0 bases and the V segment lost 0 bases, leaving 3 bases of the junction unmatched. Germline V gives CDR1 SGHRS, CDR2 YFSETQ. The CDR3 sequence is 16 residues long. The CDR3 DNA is TGCGCCAGCAGCTTGGGAGGGACAGGGTTGAACACTGAAGCTTTCTTT. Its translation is CASSLGGTGLNTEAFF.

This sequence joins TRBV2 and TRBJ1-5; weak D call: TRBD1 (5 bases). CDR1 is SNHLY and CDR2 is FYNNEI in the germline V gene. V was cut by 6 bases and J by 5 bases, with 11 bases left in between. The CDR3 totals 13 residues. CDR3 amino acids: CASRGLGDQPQHF. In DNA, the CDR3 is TGTGCCAGCAGGGGACTGGGTGATCAGCCCCAGCATTTT.

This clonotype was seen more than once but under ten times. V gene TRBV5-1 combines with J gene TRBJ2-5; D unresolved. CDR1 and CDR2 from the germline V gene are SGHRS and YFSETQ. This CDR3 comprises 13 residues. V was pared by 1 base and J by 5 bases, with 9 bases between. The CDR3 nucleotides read TGCGCCAGCAGCTTGAGTATACCGGAGACCCAGTACTTC. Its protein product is CASSLSIPETQYF. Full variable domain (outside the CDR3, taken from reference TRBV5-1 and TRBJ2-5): KAGVTQTPRYLIKTRGQQVTLSCSPISGHRSVSWYQQTPGQGLQFLFEYFSETQRNKGNFPGRFSGRQFSNSRSEMNVSTLELGDSALYLCASSLSIPETQYFGPGTRLLVL.

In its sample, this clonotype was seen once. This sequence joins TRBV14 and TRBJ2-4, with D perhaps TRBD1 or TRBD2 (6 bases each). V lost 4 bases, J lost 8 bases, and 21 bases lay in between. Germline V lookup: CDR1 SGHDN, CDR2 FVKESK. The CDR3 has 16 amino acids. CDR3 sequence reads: CASSPGFRGRGDIQYF. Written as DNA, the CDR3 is TGTGCCAGCAGCCCAGGATTCCGGGGGCGAGGGGACATTCAGTACTTC.

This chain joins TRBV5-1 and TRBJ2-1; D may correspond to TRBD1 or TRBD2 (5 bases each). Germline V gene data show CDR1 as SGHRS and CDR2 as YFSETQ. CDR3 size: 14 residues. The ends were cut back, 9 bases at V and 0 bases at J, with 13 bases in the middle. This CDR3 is CATTPGSSYNEQFF. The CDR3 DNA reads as TGCGCCACCACACCAGGGAGCTCCTACAATGAGCAGTTCTTC.

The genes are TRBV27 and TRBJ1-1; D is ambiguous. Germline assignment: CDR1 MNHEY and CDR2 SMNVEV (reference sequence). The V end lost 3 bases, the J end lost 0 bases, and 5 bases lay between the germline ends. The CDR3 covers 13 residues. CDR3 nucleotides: TGTGCCAGCAGTTTTGAGGTGAACACTGAAGCTTTCTTT. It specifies CASSFEVNTEAFF.

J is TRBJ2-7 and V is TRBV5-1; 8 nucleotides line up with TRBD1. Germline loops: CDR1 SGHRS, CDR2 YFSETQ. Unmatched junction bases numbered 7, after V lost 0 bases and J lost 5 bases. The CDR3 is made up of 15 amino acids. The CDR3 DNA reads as TGCGCCAGCAGCTTGGGGGAGACAGGGGCCCACGAGCAGTACTTC. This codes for CASSLGETGAHEQYF.

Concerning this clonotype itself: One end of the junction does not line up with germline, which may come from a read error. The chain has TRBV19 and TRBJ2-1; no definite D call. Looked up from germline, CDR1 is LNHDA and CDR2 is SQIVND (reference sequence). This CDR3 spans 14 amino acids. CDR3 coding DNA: TGTGCCAGTAGTCTAGACACATCCTACAATGAGCAGTTCTTC. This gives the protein CASSLDTSYNEQFF.

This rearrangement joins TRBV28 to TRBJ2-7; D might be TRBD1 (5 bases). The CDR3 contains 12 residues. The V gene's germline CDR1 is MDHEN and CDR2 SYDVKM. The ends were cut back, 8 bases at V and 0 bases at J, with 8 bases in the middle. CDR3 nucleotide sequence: TGTGCCAGCGTAAGGGGCTCCTACGAGCAGTACTTC. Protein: CASVRGSYEQYF.

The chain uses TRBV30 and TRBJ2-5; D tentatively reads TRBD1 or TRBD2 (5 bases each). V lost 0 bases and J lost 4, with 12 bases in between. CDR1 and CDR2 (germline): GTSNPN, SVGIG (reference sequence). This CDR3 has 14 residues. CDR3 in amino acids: CAWSVFRGRETQYF. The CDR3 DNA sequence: TGTGCCTGGAGTGTATTTAGGGGACGAGAGACCCAGTACTTC.

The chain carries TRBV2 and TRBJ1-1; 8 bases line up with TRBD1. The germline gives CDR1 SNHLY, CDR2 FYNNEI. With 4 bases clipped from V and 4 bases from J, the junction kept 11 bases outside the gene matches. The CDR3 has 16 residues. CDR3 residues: CASSVRGQVEGTEAFF. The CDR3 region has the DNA TGTGCCAGCAGTGTGAGGGGACAGGTCGAGGGCACTGAAGCTTTCTTT.

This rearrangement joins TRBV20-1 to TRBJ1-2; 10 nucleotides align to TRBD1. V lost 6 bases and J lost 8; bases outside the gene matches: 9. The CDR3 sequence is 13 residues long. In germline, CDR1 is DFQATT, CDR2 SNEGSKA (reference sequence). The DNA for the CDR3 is TGCAGTGCCATACCCGGGACAGGGGTCGGCTACACCTTC. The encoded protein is CSAIPGTGVGYTF.

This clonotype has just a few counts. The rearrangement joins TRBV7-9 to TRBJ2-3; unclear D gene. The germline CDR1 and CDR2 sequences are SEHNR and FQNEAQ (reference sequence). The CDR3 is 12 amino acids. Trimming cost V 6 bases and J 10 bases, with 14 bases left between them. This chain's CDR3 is CASRPDSDAQYF. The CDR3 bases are TGTGCCAGCAGGCCTGATTCCGACGCGCAGTATTTT.

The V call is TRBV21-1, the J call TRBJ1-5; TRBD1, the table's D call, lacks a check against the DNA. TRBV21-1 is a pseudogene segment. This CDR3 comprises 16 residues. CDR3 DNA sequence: TGTGCCAGCAGCAAGGGGGTAGAAGTGGGCAATCAGCCCCAGCATTTT. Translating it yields CASSKGVEVGNQPQHF.

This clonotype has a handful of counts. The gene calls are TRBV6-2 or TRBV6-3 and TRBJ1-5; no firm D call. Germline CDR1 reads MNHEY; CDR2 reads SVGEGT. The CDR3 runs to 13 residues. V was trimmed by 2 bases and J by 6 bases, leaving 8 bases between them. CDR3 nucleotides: TGTGCCAGCAGTTACGGGCGCGTTCAGCCCCAGCATTTT. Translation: CASSYGRVQPQHF.

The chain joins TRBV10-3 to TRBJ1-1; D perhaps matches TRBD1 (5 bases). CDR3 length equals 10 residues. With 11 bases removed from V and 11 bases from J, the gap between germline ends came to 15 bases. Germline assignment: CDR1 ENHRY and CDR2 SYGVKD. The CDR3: CAAGQGDAFF. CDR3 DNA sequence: TGTGCCGCCGGGCAGGGTGACGCTTTCTTT.

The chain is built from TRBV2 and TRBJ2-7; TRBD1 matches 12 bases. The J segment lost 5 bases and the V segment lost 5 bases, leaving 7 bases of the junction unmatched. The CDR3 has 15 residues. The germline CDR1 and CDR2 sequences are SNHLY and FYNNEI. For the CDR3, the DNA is TGTGCCAGCAGTCATCCCGGGACAGGGGGCAACGAGCAGTACTTC. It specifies CASSHPGTGGNEQYF.

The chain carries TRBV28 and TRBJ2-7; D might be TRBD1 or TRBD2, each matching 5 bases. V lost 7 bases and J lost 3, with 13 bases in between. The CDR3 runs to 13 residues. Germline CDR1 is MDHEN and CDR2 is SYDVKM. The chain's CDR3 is CASTTGAGYEQYF. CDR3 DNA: TGTGCCAGCACAACCGGGGCAGGCTACGAGCAGTACTTC.

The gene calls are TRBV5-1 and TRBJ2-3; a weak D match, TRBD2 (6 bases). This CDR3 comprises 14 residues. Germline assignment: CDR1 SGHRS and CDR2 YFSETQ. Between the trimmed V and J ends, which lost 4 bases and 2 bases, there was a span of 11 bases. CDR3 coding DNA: TGCGCCAGCAGCCCGGGACTCATCACAGATACGCAGTATTTT. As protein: CASSPGLITDTQYF.

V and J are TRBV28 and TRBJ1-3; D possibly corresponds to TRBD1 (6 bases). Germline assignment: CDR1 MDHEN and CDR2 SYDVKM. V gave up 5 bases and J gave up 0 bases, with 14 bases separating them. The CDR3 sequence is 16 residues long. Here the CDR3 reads CASSGQQGRSGNTIYF. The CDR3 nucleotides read TGTGCCAGCAGTGGCCAACAGGGCCGCTCTGGAAACACCATATATTTT. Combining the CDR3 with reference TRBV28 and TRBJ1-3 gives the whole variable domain DVKVTQSSRYLVKRTGEKVFLECVQDMDHENMFWYRQDPGLGLRLIYFSYDVKMKEKGDIPEGYSVSREKKERFSLILESASTNQTSMYLCASSGQQGRSGNTIYFGEGSWLTVV.